This T cell receptor (beta chain) derives from a study of blood T cell repertoires in COVID-19. Study overall: The origin of the acute and convalescent COVID-19 samples was the United States, Italy and Spain. The analysed material was cDNA or gDNA that came from T cells, B-cell-depleted T cells, or PBMCs.

This clone has only one observation. V shed 5 bases and J 3 bases; nucleotides not matched to a gene: 9. CDR3 length equals 17 residues. Germline V CDR1 and CDR2: MDHEN, SYDVKM. Per the study methods: Nucleated cell counts were estimated from reference gene primer amplification. Sequenced by immunoSEQ multiplex PCR; TCRdb stores in-frame clones only, minus some. The V and J calls and clone size come from that table; D and trimming were worked out from the DNA. This table holds tens of thousands of clones, about 90% found once. Sequenced sample: peripheral blood. The TCR was taken from a male donor with acute or convalescent COVID-19. The V and J genes are TRBV28 and TRBJ2-1; 11 bases fit TRBD2. The DNA of the CDR3 is TGTGCCAGCAGTCGACGACTAGCGGGGACGTTCTACAATGAGCAGTTCTTC. Its translation is CASSRRLAGTFYNEQFF.